A single sample is the source of the 18 T cell receptor beta chains below, sequenced in a study of shared clonotypes between healthy human individuals. Some clones are missing from TCRdb's copy, which holds only in-frame ones; the method was immunoSEQ multiplex PCR. The sample holds 470,000 or so clones, over 70% seen once. What was sequenced was PBMCs. The receptor set was obtained from a woman in her 40s in good health. Some clones in this sample may be carry-over from other donors' samples.

The J gene is TRBJ2-7, the V gene TRBV30, with 12 bases fitting TRBD1. The last part of the DNA fits TRBJ2-5 better; the J call may be wrong. The V gene's germline CDR1 is GTSNPN and CDR2 SVGIG (reference sequence). This CDR3 comprises 19 residues. This CDR3 is CAWSVLKKGQGAGQETQYF. The CDR3, as DNA: TGTGCCTGGAGTGTACTGAAAAAGGGACAGGGGGCGGGCCAAGAGACCCAGTACTTC.

The chain links TRBV21-1 to TRBJ2-2; the tabulated D call, TRBD1, remains unverified against the DNA. TRBV21-1 is listed as a pseudogene. The CDR3 extends over 18 amino acids. CDR3 amino acids: CASRPLWGRVYGTGELFF. As DNA, the CDR3 is TGTGCCAGCAGGCCTCTTTGGGGCAGGGTATATGGCACCGGGGAGCTGTTTTTT.

The chain couples TRBV5-6 to TRBJ2-3; possible D gene TRBD2, 5 bases. This CDR3 region has 14 residues. From germline, CDR1 is SGHDT and CDR2 YYEEEE. V was shortened by 1 base and J by 3 bases, with 9 bases between the two germline ends. CDR3 in DNA: TGTGCCAGCAGCTTGACTAGTTTTACAGATACGCAGTATTTT. Amino acid sequence: CASSLTSFTDTQYF.

The chain recombines TRBV7-2 with TRBJ2-1; D is unclear. The CDR3 totals 14 residues. In germline, CDR1 is SGHTA, CDR2 FQGNSA. Trimming removed 0 bases at V and 3 bases at J, with 6 bases between. Here the CDR3 DNA reads TGTGCCAGCAGCTTAGCTCCGGGCTACAATGAGCAGTTCTTC. This sequence encodes CASSLAPGYNEQFF.

The chain uses TRBV7-2 and TRBJ2-1; D is possibly TRBD1 or TRBD2 (5 bases each). The V end lost 5 bases, the J end lost 10 bases, and 15 bases lay between the germline ends. The V gene's germline CDR1 is SGHTA and CDR2 FQGNSA. This CDR3 region has 13 residues. CDR3 sequence reads: CASSTLLGEEQFF. CDR3 nucleotides: TGTGCCAGCAGCACCCTGTTGGGGGAAGAGCAGTTCTTC.

This clone was counted only a few times. With only one base between it and a far larger clone, this is likely a read error. Other DNA variants within this sample encode the same CDR3. CDR3 sequence: CASSQEHRVSDYGYTF. CDR3 coding DNA: TGCGCCAGTAGCCAAGAACATCGGGTATCGGATTATGGCTACACCTTC. V is TRBV4-1 and J is TRBJ1-2, with no clear D. CDR3 length: 16 amino acids. Germline values: CDR1 MGHRA, CDR2 YSYEKL.

The chain carries TRBV28 and TRBJ2-1, with a tentative D call TRBD2 (6 bases). Germline V CDR1 and CDR2: MDHEN, SYDVKM. The CDR3 has 13 amino acids. Trimming took 6 bases from V and 2 from J, leaving 8 bases between them. The CDR3 DNA is TGTGCCAGCAGGCGGGAACCCTACAATGAGCAGTTCTTC. Its translation is CASRREPYNEQFF.

This chain joins TRBV10-3 and TRBJ2-5; a weak D match, TRBD1 (6 bases). Trimming pared 4 bases from V and 2 bases from J, leaving 8 bases between. The CDR3 is made up of 13 amino acids. Looked up from germline, CDR1 is ENHRY and CDR2 is SYGVKD. The CDR3 loop reads CAISGTVQETQYF. In nucleotides, the CDR3 is TGTGCCATCAGTGGGACAGTACAAGAGACCCAGTACTTC.

J is TRBJ1-1 and V is TRBV10-3; 9 bases are a match to TRBD1. CDR3 length: 14 residues. V gave up 6 bases and J gave up 2 bases; unmatched junction bases: 4. Germline V gene data show CDR1 as ENHRY and CDR2 as SYGVKD. DNA for the CDR3: TGTGCCATCAGGAGGACAGGGGAAAACACTGAAGCTTTCTTT. Translated: CAIRRTGENTEAFF.

DNA for the CDR3: TGTGCCAGCAGCGGAATGGGACAGGGGGCAAGCGAGCAGTACTTC. Translating gives CASSGMGQGASEQYF. This chain uses TRBV11-1 with TRBJ2-7; 12 bases agree with TRBD1. J gave up 6 bases and V 5 bases, and 8 bases lay outside the gene matches. CDR3 length: 15 residues. Germline CDR1 reads SGHAT; CDR2 reads FQDESV (reference sequence).

CDR3 amino acids: CASGLGQLGKAFF. CDR3 nucleotide sequence: TGTGCTAGTGGTTTGGGTCAGCTAGGGAAAGCTTTCTTT. This sequence joins TRBV12-5 and TRBJ1-1; no reliable D call. This CDR3 comprises 13 residues. V dropped 1 base and J dropped 9 bases, with 12 bases sitting between them. Germline V gene sequence: CDR1 LGHNT, CDR2 FRNRAP. Full variable domain (missing parts from reference TRBV12-5 and TRBJ1-1): DARVTQTPRHKVTEMGQEVTMRCQPILGHNTVFWYRQTMMQGLELLAYFRNRAPLDDSGMPKDRFSAEMPDATLATLKIQPSEPRDSAVYFCASGLGQLGKAFFGQGTRLTVV.

The V and J genes are TRBV6-4 and TRBJ1-5; D is perhaps TRBD1 (5 bases). Per germline, CDR1 MRHNA and CDR2 SNTAGT. Trimming removed 4 bases from V and 1 base from J, with 5 bases in between. CDR3 length: 13 residues. The CDR3 nucleotides read TGTGCCAGCAGTGGGGACAGCAATCAGCCCCAGCATTTT. As protein: CASSGDSNQPQHF.

The chain uses TRBV7-6 and TRBJ2-1; D could derive from TRBD1 or TRBD2 (6 bases each). The CDR3 is made up of 15 amino acids. V was shortened by 4 bases and J by 4 bases, with 14 bases between the two germline ends. Germline CDR1 SGHVS, CDR2 FNYEAQ. DNA for the CDR3: TGTGCCAGCAGCTCGGACTACCAGGGGTACAATGAGCAGTTCTTC. Its translation: CASSSDYQGYNEQFF.

V and J are TRBV28 and TRBJ2-7; 13 bases match TRBD2. The V and J ends lost 6 bases and 1 base, in that order; junction bases with no gene match: 9. The CDR3 extends over 17 amino acids. Germline CDR1 MDHEN, CDR2 SYDVKM. The CDR3 region is CASSLPGLAGRSYEQYF. The CDR3 region has the DNA TGTGCCAGCAGCTTACCGGGACTAGCGGGACGATCCTACGAGCAGTACTTC. The full variable domain, its missing parts supplied by reference TRBV28 and TRBJ2-7, is DVKVTQSSRYLVKRTGEKVFLECVQDMDHENMFWYRQDPGLGLRLIYFSYDVKMKEKGDIPEGYSVSREKKERFSLILESASTNQTSMYLCASSLPGLAGRSYEQYFGPGTRLTVT.

The chain joins TRBV7-9 to TRBJ2-7; D unclear. CDR3 length equals 12 residues. The germline CDR1 and CDR2 sequences are SEHNR and FQNEAQ (reference sequence). V lost 5 bases and J lost 2, with 7 bases in between. CDR3 residues: CASSLRPYEQYF. CDR3 DNA: TGTGCCAGCAGCCTACGGCCCTACGAGCAGTACTTC.

This chain uses TRBV30 with TRBJ1-2; a possible D gene is TRBD1 (6 bases). Germline loops: CDR1 GTSNPN, CDR2 SVGIG (reference sequence). This CDR3 has 18 residues. V was shortened by 3 bases and J by 4 bases, with 27 bases between the two germline ends. CDR3 nucleotides: TGTGCCTGGAGAGACGACGGACAAGGGGGACCGACACTCTATGGCTACACCTTC. Its protein product is CAWRDDGQGGPTLYGYTF.

This clone has a handful of counts. This sequence joins TRBV29-1 and TRBJ1-2; perhaps TRBD1 as D (6 bases). The ends were cut back, 7 bases at V and 1 base at J, with 10 bases in the middle. The CDR3 length is 12 residues. In germline, CDR1 is SQVTM, CDR2 ANQGSEA. The CDR3 region has the DNA TGCAGCGAGCGGACAGTTAACTATGGCTACACCTTC. Residues: CSERTVNYGYTF.

The V call is TRBV7-3, the J call TRBJ2-7; no clear D. V was pared by 2 bases and J by 0 bases, with 11 bases between. This CDR3 is built from 15 residues. Per the germline V gene, CDR1 is SGHTA and CDR2 is FQGTGA. CDR3 coding DNA: TGTGCCAGCAGCTTAGAGGCTGTGCCCTCCTACGAGCAGTACTTC. As protein: CASSLEAVPSYEQYF.